The entry below describes one T cell receptor beta chain. Its antigen remains unknown. The record originates from a study of STAT5B mutations in CD4+ large granular lymphocyte leukemia. At the level of the study: Among healthy donors, a particular HLA allele went with more CDR3 'QG' motifs.

Study observations and caveats: TRBV06-family usage was enriched in top patient clones (8/27) versus controls (2/35).

Libraries were prepared by immunoSEQ multiplex PCR; TCRdb keeps only in-frame clonotypes and omits some of them. This sample carries around 28,000 clones, roughly 79% of them seen once, and the ten largest clones take about 1.1%. This CDR3 is built from 14 residues. V lost 0 bases and J lost 2, with 8 bases in between. Germline CDR1 and CDR2: SGHRS and YFSETQ. J is TRBJ1-2 and V is TRBV5-1; D is unresolved. Sequenced: CD4+ T cells from blood buffy coats. The TCR was taken from a human donor in good health. This chain's CDR3 is CASSLEGHNYGYTF. In DNA form, the CDR3 reads TGCGCCAGCAGCTTGGAAGGTCACAACTATGGCTACACCTTC.